This T cell receptor beta chain was identified in a study of shared clonotypes between healthy human individuals. About the research overall: Each donor had three CD4 naive, three CD4 memory, two CD8 naive and one CD8 memory plate. Findings and caveats of the study: As a rule, naive subsets had a larger estimated richness than memory subsets. Generation probabilities were higher for clonotypes shared across all four sorted-subset donors than for unshared ones. Limited genetic and exposure-history diversity came from having few donors.

CDR1 is SNHLY, CDR2 FYNNEI, per germline. This CDR3 is built from 13 residues. Trimming removed 4 bases from V and 1 base from J, with 7 bases in between. Notes on this clone: Its matching antigen is unknown.

Profiling relied on immunoSEQ multiplex PCR, and the TCRdb table lists in-frame clones only, not all of them. The table lists 2.3 million or so clones, approximately 93% of them singletons. Sequencing was performed on naive CD4+ T cells from PBMCs. Subset meaning: CD45RA+ positively selected. This receptor was obtained from a man younger than 30 in good health. Some clones in this sample may be carry-over from other donors' samples. This sequence joins TRBV2 and TRBJ2-5; D gene unclear. CDR3 DNA: TGTGCCAGCAGTGCCGCTGGCCAAGAGACCCAGTACTTC. Protein sequence: CASSAAGQETQYF.